The 24 T cell receptor beta chains in this list originate from one sample, sequenced in a study of cytomegalovirus exposure and HLA in healthy donors. Primers for the PCR totalled 60 Vbeta and 13 Jbeta. Some clones are missing from TCRdb's copy, which holds only in-frame ones; the method was immunoSEQ multiplex PCR. The table includes about 120,000 clones, about 90% detected once. The specimen was PBMCs. Source of these receptors: a man aged 40-49 years in good health and CMV-seronegative.

The rearrangement uses TRBV2 and TRBJ1-2, with D perhaps matching TRBD1 (6 bases). Germline V gene lookup returns CDR1 SNHLY and CDR2 FYNNEI. CDR3 length: 14 amino acids. The V gene lost 7 bases and the J gene lost 0 bases, with 12 bases spanning the gap. CDR3 DNA sequence: TGTGCCAGCACCAGGGACATTACTAACTATGGCTACACCTTC. Translation: CASTRDITNYGYTF.

For the CDR3, the DNA is TGTGCCAGCGGATACAGGACTACCAACTATGGCTACACCTTC. Its translation is CASGYRTTNYGYTF. The rearrangement links TRBV6-5 to TRBJ1-2; weak D call: TRBD1 (5 bases). The CDR3 totals 14 residues. V was clipped by 8 bases and J by 2 bases, with 15 bases between them. Germline loops: CDR1 MNHEY, CDR2 SVGAGI.

The chain carries TRBV2 and TRBJ1-5; 8 bases line up with TRBD1. The CDR3 runs to 14 residues. Germline CDR1 SNHLY, CDR2 FYNNEI. V shed 6 bases, J shed 7 bases, and the junction held 8 bases outside the gene matches. The CDR3 DNA reads as TGTGCCAGCAGCGACGACAGGGGAGGACAGCCCCAGCATTTT. It specifies CASSDDRGGQPQHF. Complete variable domain (other parts from reference TRBV2 and TRBJ1-5): EPEVTQTPSHQVTQMGQEVILRCVPISNHLYFYWYRQILGQKVEFLVSFYNNEISEKSEIFDDQFSVERPDGSNFTLKIRSTKLEDSAMYFCASSDDRGGQPQHFGDGTRLSIL.

The chain has TRBV6-6 and TRBJ2-7; a possible D gene is TRBD2 (6 bases). V lost 8 bases, J lost 3 bases, and 23 bases lay in between. This CDR3 region has 16 residues. The V gene's germline CDR1 is MNHNY and CDR2 SVGAGI (reference sequence). DNA for the CDR3: TGTGCCAGCGGCCCCCACCTTAGCGGAGGGTACTACGAGCAGTACTTC. Translation: CASGPHLSGGYYEQYF.

This chain connects TRBV4-3 to TRBJ2-2; 7 bases agree with TRBD1. The V and J ends lost 6 bases and 7 bases, in that order; junction bases with no gene match: 5. This CDR3 has 13 amino acids. Germline V CDR1 and CDR2: LGHNA, YSLEER. The CDR3 protein is CASRRQGFGELFF. CDR3 in DNA: TGCGCCAGCAGAAGACAGGGATTCGGGGAGCTGTTTTTT.

The chain is built from TRBV6-1 and TRBJ1-6; TRBD1 agrees at 8 bases. Trimming removed 1 base from V and 8 bases from J; junction bases left unmatched: 4. Per the germline V gene, CDR1 is MNHNS and CDR2 is SASEGT. The CDR3 spans 15 residues. The CDR3 DNA sequence: TGTGCCAGCAGTGAAGGGACAGGGAGGTATTCACCCCTCCACTTT. It is translated as CASSEGTGRYSPLHF.

The V and J genes are TRBV2 and TRBJ1-2; D is undetermined. The CDR3 loop spans 13 amino acids. The germline V and J ends were trimmed by 3 bases and 1 base, with 6 bases remaining between them. The germline CDR1 and CDR2 sequences are SNHLY and FYNNEI. The CDR3 here is CASSDPGNYGYTF. The CDR3 DNA reads as TGTGCCAGCAGTGACCCGGGTAACTATGGCTACACCTTC. Full variable domain (outside the CDR3, taken from reference TRBV2 and TRBJ1-2): EPEVTQTPSHQVTQMGQEVILRCVPISNHLYFYWYRQILGQKVEFLVSFYNNEISEKSEIFDDQFSVERPDGSNFTLKIRSTKLEDSAMYFCASSDPGNYGYTFGSGTRLTVV.

The V gene is TRBV5-4, the J gene TRBJ2-5; D perhaps matches TRBD2 (6 bases). Germline values: CDR1 SGHNT, CDR2 YYREEE (reference sequence). The length of the CDR3 is 15 residues. The ends were cut back, 1 base at V and 5 bases at J, with 15 bases in the middle. The CDR3 sequence: CASSLRTGERETQYF. In DNA, the CDR3 is TGTGCCAGCAGCTTGCGGACGGGGGAGAGGGAGACCCAGTACTTC.

The chain carries TRBV28 and TRBJ1-1; weak D call: TRBD1 (5 bases). The CDR3 runs 15 residues. V was trimmed by 7 bases and J by 0 bases, leaving 15 bases between them. Germline CDR1 is MDHEN and CDR2 is SYDVKM. CDR3 protein: CASKPGGLLNTEAFF. The CDR3 nucleotides read TGTGCCAGCAAACCTGGGGGACTCCTGAACACTGAAGCTTTCTTT. The whole variable domain, filled in from reference TRBV28 and TRBJ1-1, reads DVKVTQSSRYLVKRTGEKVFLECVQDMDHENMFWYRQDPGLGLRLIYFSYDVKMKEKGDIPEGYSVSREKKERFSLILESASTNQTSMYLCASKPGGLLNTEAFFGQGTRLTVV.

The chain uses TRBV7-2 and TRBJ2-7; TRBD1 agrees at 12 bases. The CDR3 loop spans 12 amino acids. With V trimmed by 9 bases and J by 12 bases, 9 bases remained unmatched. Per germline, CDR1 SGHTA and CDR2 FQGNSA. DNA for the CDR3: TGTGCCAGTCGGACGGGACAGGGGGCTTCGTACTTC. Translating gives CASRTGQGASYF.

V gene TRBV30 combines with J gene TRBJ2-2; perhaps TRBD1 as D (6 bases). Germline CDR1 reads GTSNPN; CDR2 reads SVGIG (reference sequence). V was cut by 0 bases and J by 6 bases, with 11 bases left in between. The CDR3 covers 14 residues. CDR3 sequence (DNA): TGTGCCTGGAGTGTAGTCAGGGGCGCCGGGGAGCTGTTTTTT. This translates into CAWSVVRGAGELFF.

The rearrangement joins TRBV7-2 to TRBJ2-2; D gene unclear. The V end was cut by 1 base, the J end by 4 bases, with 13 bases between. From germline, CDR1 is SGHTA and CDR2 FQGNSA. The CDR3 spans 16 residues. The CDR3 nucleotides read TGTGCCAGCAGCTTAGATGGCGCCTCGGGCACCGGGGAGCTGTTTTTT. It yields the protein CASSLDGASGTGELFF.

There are a few counts of this clone. This chain uses TRBV7-2 with TRBJ1-1, with D unresolved. The germline V and J ends were trimmed by 2 bases and 1 base, with 17 bases remaining between them. The length of the CDR3 is 17 residues. Germline V gene data show CDR1 as SGHTA and CDR2 as FQGNSA. The DNA of the CDR3 is TGTGCCAGCAGCTTAAGGCCTAGCCATACTTCGAACACTGAAGCTTTCTTT. It translates to CASSLRPSHTSNTEAFF.

The chain combines TRBV27 with TRBJ1-4, with D possibly TRBD1 on 5 matching bases. The CDR3 covers 15 residues. Trimming cost V 6 bases and J 7 bases, with 18 bases left between them. The germline gives CDR1 MNHEY, CDR2 SMNVEV (reference sequence). CDR3 DNA: TGTGCCAGCAGATCCAACAGTGGGGGGGGTGAAAAACTGTTTTTT. It specifies CASRSNSGGGEKLFF.

This clone was found once. The J gene is TRBJ1-2, the V gene TRBV6-5, with D hard to call. V dropped 0 bases and J dropped 8 bases, with 13 bases sitting between them. This CDR3 has 14 residues. Germline V gene sequence: CDR1 MNHEY, CDR2 SVGAGI. The CDR3 protein is CASSYSGPAGGYTF. The CDR3 nucleotides read TGTGCCAGCAGTTACTCGGGCCCTGCTGGAGGCTACACCTTC.

The V call is TRBV10-3, the J call TRBJ1-6, with a tentative D call TRBD1 (5 bases). Trimming pared 4 bases from V and 2 bases from J, leaving 6 bases between. The length of the CDR3 is 14 residues. The germline V gene encodes CDR1 ENHRY and CDR2 SYGVKD. The CDR3 reads CAISAGTYNSPLHF. Written as DNA, the CDR3 is TGTGCCATCAGTGCAGGGACCTATAATTCACCCCTCCACTTT.

CDR3 amino acids: CASSWTPLNTEAFF. The CDR3 nucleotides are TGTGCCAGCAGTTGGACACCACTGAACACTGAAGCTTTCTTT. The chain is built from TRBV28 and TRBJ1-1, with D possibly matching TRBD1 (5 bases). Germline assignment: CDR1 MDHEN and CDR2 SYDVKM. V was shortened by 4 bases and J by 0 bases, with 9 bases between the two germline ends. The CDR3 sequence is 14 residues long.

V usage is TRBV6-5 and J usage is TRBJ1-2, with 7 positions matching TRBD1. The CDR3 has 14 residues. The germline V gene encodes CDR1 MNHEY and CDR2 SVGAGI. V shed 7 bases and J 6 bases; nucleotides not matched to a gene: 11. The CDR3 bases are TGTGCCAGCAAACAACAGGGGCAGGTCAATGGCTACACCTTC. The encoded protein is CASKQQGQVNGYTF.

The genes are TRBV5-1 and TRBJ2-5; 8 nucleotides align to TRBD2. V was pared by 7 bases and J by 5 bases, with 7 bases of the junction left unmatched. Germline assignment: CDR1 SGHRS and CDR2 YFSETQ. The CDR3 runs to 13 residues. CDR3 DNA sequence: TGCGCCAGCGAACGGGGGGGCGGGGAGACCCAGTACTTC. Translating gives CASERGGGETQYF.

The rearrangement uses TRBV5-4 and TRBJ2-6; 7 nucleotides line up with TRBD1. V was pared by 4 bases and J by 2 bases, with 9 bases of the junction left unmatched. The germline gives CDR1 SGHNT, CDR2 YYREEE (reference sequence). The CDR3 has 17 residues. CDR3 nucleotide sequence: TGTGCCAGCAGCCACGGACAGGTGCTGGCTGGGGCCAACGTCCTGACTTTC. Protein: CASSHGQVLAGANVLTF.

This sequence joins TRBV6-7 and TRBJ2-2, with 7 positions matching TRBD1. TRBV6-7 has ORF status, its function being uncertain. V lost 4 bases and J lost 6; bases outside the gene matches: 11. The CDR3 loop spans 16 amino acids. As DNA, the CDR3 is TGTGCCAGCAGTTCCCCCGGGACAAGGGGGCCCGGGGAGCTGTTTTTT. This sequence encodes CASSSPGTRGPGELFF.

This clone has just a few counts. The J gene is TRBJ2-1, the V gene TRBV5-6; the match to TRBD1 covers 8 bases. Germline CDR1 reads SGHDT; CDR2 reads YYEEEE. CDR3 size: 15 residues. Losses at the gene ends were 4 bases for V and 5 bases for J; bases not matched to a gene: 8. CDR3: CASSQIGQGHNEQFF. CDR3 in DNA: TGTGCCAGCAGCCAAATCGGACAGGGTCACAATGAGCAGTTCTTC.

Remarks on this clone: An end of the junction differs from the germline gene, which may be a read error. V gene TRBV7-9 combines with J gene TRBJ1-2; D perhaps matches TRBD1 (6 bases). The germline gives CDR1 SEHNR, CDR2 FQNEAQ (reference sequence). This CDR3 is built from 12 residues. CDR3 DNA sequence: TGTTCCAGCAGCTTCTACAGGGATGGCTACACCTTC. Protein product: CSSSFYRDGYTF.

The chain employs TRBV18 and TRBJ1-6; D remains unclear. Looked up from germline, CDR1 is KGHSH and CDR2 is LQKENI. The CDR3 runs 18 residues. V was cut by 1 base and J by 1 base, with 14 bases left in between. The CDR3 is CASSPQAHRQSYNSPLHF. For the CDR3, the DNA is TGTGCCAGCTCACCACAAGCTCATCGACAATCCTATAATTCACCCCTCCACTTT.